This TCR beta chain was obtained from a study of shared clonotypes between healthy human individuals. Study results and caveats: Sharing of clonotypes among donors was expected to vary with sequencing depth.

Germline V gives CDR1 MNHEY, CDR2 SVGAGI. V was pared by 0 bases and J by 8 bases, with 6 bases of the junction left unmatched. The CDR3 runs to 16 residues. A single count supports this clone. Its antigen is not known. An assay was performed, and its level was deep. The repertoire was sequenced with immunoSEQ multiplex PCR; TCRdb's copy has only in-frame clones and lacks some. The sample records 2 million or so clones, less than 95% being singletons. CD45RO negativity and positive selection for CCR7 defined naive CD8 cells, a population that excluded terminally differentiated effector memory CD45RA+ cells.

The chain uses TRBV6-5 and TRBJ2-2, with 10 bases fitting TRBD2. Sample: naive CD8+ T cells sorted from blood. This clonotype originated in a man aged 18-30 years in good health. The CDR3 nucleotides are TGTGCCAGCAGTTACTCGGCGAGCGGGAGGGCAGGGGAGCTGTTTTTT. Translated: CASSYSASGRAGELFF.